The next 17 T cell receptor beta chains were all read from a single sample in a study of neurological immune-mediated disorders. TCRdb processed the 5' RACE reads anew with MiXCR; each CDR3 protein has one entry. This table holds some 47,000 distinct CDR3 sequences, 20% to 25% found once. Time point indicated: technical triplicate 3. Sequencing was done on a sample of PBMCs. Receptor source: a man in his fifties or sixties with HTLV-1-associated myelopathy (HAM/TSP).

This clonotype was seen many times. This rearrangement joins TRBV19 to TRBJ1-1; D not certain. Germline CDR1 LNHDA, CDR2 SQIVND (reference sequence). The ends were cut back, 7 bases at V and 6 bases at J, with 15 bases in the middle. This CDR3 spans 13 amino acids. The CDR3, as DNA: TGTGCCAGTAACCCCATGGGCGGTGCTGAAGCTTTCTTT. It specifies CASNPMGGAEAFF.

The chain employs TRBV20-1 and TRBJ2-1; D gene unclear. The CDR3 consists of 10 residues. V gave up 6 bases and J gave up 12 bases, with 12 bases separating them. Germline V gene data show CDR1 as DFQATT and CDR2 as SNEGSKA (reference sequence). The CDR3 bases are TGCAGTGCCCAGTTAATACGGCAGTTCTTC. Amino acids: CSAQLIRQFF.

This clonotype appeared many times. DNA of the CDR3: TGTGCCAGCAGCTTAAGGGCGGGAGCCTACAATGAGCAGTTCTTC. This translates into CASSLRAGAYNEQFF. The rearrangement joins TRBV7-3 to TRBJ2-1, with 7 bases matching TRBD2. The CDR3 loop spans 15 amino acids. Germline CDR1 SGHTA, CDR2 FQGTGA. The V and J ends lost 1 base and 2 bases, in that order; junction bases with no gene match: 2.

This clonotype appeared a few times. The chain couples TRBV5-1 to TRBJ2-7; TRBD1 matches at 9 bases. Germline values: CDR1 SGHRS, CDR2 YFSETQ. Unmatched junction bases numbered 6, after V lost 4 bases and J lost 4 bases. This CDR3 spans 14 amino acids. CDR3 sequence reads: CASSPGTGLYEQYF. The CDR3 DNA sequence: TGCGCCAGCAGCCCCGGGACAGGGCTTTACGAGCAGTACTTC.

This clonotype has at least ten counts. The chain uses TRBV28 and TRBJ2-7; the match to TRBD1 covers 8 bases. CDR1 and CDR2 (germline): MDHEN, SYDVKM. The length of the CDR3 is 14 residues. The V gene end was trimmed by 6 bases and the J gene end by 5 bases; junction bases not matched to a gene: 9. The CDR3 nucleotides read TGTGCCAGCAGACCAGGGGGCGCTGGGGACGAGCAGTACTTC. This encodes CASRPGGAGDEQYF.

In its sample, this clonotype was seen many times. CDR3 DNA: TGCAGTGCTGGAACAGGGGCTCAGCCCCAGCATTTT. Protein product: CSAGTGAQPQHF. V gene TRBV20-1 combines with J gene TRBJ1-5, with 7 bases that match TRBD1. Trimming cost V 5 bases and J 6 bases; bases outside gene matches: 4. The CDR3 runs to 12 residues. CDR1 DFQATT and CDR2 SNEGSKA come from the germline V gene (reference sequence).

In its sample, this clonotype was seen many times. The chain couples TRBV25-1 to TRBJ1-1, with D perhaps matching TRBD1 (5 bases). Trimming stripped 3 bases from V and 4 bases from J, with 9 bases between. The length of the CDR3 is 13 residues. The germline V gene has CDR1 MGHDK and CDR2 SYGVNS. In DNA form, the CDR3 reads TGTGCCAGCAGTGAGATGGGGGGCACTGAAGCTTTCTTT. Translating it yields CASSEMGGTEAFF.

This chain joins TRBV5-1 and TRBJ2-1; D is undetermined. Germline V gene data show CDR1 as SGHRS and CDR2 as YFSETQ. The CDR3 loop spans 15 amino acids. V lost 0 bases and J 7 bases, leaving 14 bases between the germline ends. Written as DNA, the CDR3 is TGCGCCAGCAGCTTGGCCAGTTCACCTACGAATGAGCAGTTCTTC. Translation gives CASSLASSPTNEQFF. Looking up the rest from reference TRBV5-1 and TRBJ2-1 gives the full variable domain: KAGVTQTPRYLIKTRGQQVTLSCSPISGHRSVSWYQQTPGQGLQFLFEYFSETQRNKGNFPGRFSGRQFSNSRSEMNVSTLELGDSALYLCASSLASSPTNEQFFGPGTRLTVL.

This clonotype has ten or more counts. This chain uses TRBV5-4 with TRBJ2-7, with D uncertain. The CDR3 has 15 residues. V gave up 4 bases and J gave up 3 bases, with 17 bases separating them. The germline V gene encodes CDR1 SGHNT and CDR2 YYREEE (reference sequence). The CDR3 is CASSPAPRSFYEQYF. The CDR3 coding sequence is TGTGCCAGCAGCCCGGCCCCTAGAAGCTTCTACGAGCAGTACTTC.

In its sample, this clonotype was seen many times. J is TRBJ2-7 and V is TRBV6-1; D is unresolved. The V end was cut by 3 bases, the J end by 4 bases, with 10 bases between. CDR1 is MNHNS and CDR2 is SASEGT in the germline V gene. This CDR3 is built from 13 residues. CDR3: CASSDLDIYEQYF. CDR3 nucleotides: TGTGCCAGCAGTGATCTTGATATTTACGAGCAGTACTTC.

This clonotype has at least ten counts. The genes are TRBV6-5 and TRBJ1-2, with D uncertain. Germline V gene data show CDR1 as MNHEY and CDR2 as SVGAGI. The CDR3 consists of 12 residues. Between the trimmed V and J ends, which lost 7 bases and 2 bases, there was a span of 8 bases. The CDR3 DNA sequence: TGTGCCAGCACCGATACGAACTATGGCTACACCTTC. Encoded protein: CASTDTNYGYTF.

This clonotype was picked up many times. V gene TRBV5-1 combines with J gene TRBJ2-5; 8 bases map to TRBD1. V trimming: 4 bases; J trimming: 5 bases; junction bases outside the gene matches: 16. CDR1 is SGHRS, CDR2 YFSETQ, per germline. The CDR3 consists of 17 residues. CDR3 in amino acids: CASSLGTGDRGWETQYF. In nucleotides, the CDR3 is TGCGCCAGCAGCCTTGGTACGGGAGACAGGGGCTGGGAGACCCAGTACTTC.

This clonotype was found many times. The rearrangement links TRBV4-2 to TRBJ2-7; possibly TRBD2 for D (6 bases). The CDR3 is 15 amino acids. Germline CDR1 and CDR2: LGHNA and YNFKEQ. The V end was cut by 5 bases, the J end by 0 bases, with 14 bases between. CDR3 in amino acids: CASSSLGGSSYEQYF. DNA for the CDR3: TGTGCCAGCAGCTCCCTCGGGGGAAGCTCCTACGAGCAGTACTTC.

This clonotype appeared many times. The chain is built from TRBV12-3 or TRBV12-4 and TRBJ2-3; D might be TRBD2 (5 bases). Deletions cut 7 bases from V and 8 bases from J, with 22 bases between. The length of the CDR3 is 15 residues. Written as DNA, the CDR3 is TGTGCCAGCAAGCCCTTTAGGGCTAGCTTTGGTACGCAGTATTTT. Residues: CASKPFRASFGTQYF.

This clonotype came up once. At one end, the junction sequence differs from germline, possibly due to a read error. The chain uses TRBV4-2 and TRBJ2-1, with D perhaps TRBD2 (6 bases). Germline V gives CDR1 LGHNA, CDR2 YNFKEQ. This CDR3 has 16 residues. CDR3 sequence: CVSSQAKRDSSRGQFF. CDR3 sequence (DNA): TGTGTCAGCAGCCAGGCCAAACGGGACTCCTCCCGGGGGCAGTTCTTC.

This clonotype was found many times. The gene calls are TRBV5-1 and TRBJ2-1; either TRBD1 or TRBD2 may supply D (5 bases each). V was clipped by 2 bases and J by 8 bases, with 11 bases between them. CDR3 length: 13 amino acids. Germline CDR1 and CDR2: SGHRS and YFSETQ. Written as DNA, the CDR3 is TGCGCCAGCAGCTTCCCCGGGGCCCATGAGCAGTTCTTC. Encoded protein: CASSFPGAHEQFF.

This sequence joins TRBV20-1 and TRBJ2-7, with 8 nucleotides matching TRBD2. The CDR3 consists of 13 residues. Germline V lookup: CDR1 DFQATT, CDR2 SNEGSKA (reference sequence). The V segment lost 1 base and the J segment 3 bases; nucleotides outside the gene matches: 2. The CDR3 reads CSARAAGGYEQYF. The CDR3 DNA reads as TGCAGTGCTAGAGCCGCGGGGGGCTACGAGCAGTACTTC.